These T cell receptor beta chains were read from a single sample in a study. TCRdb's copy holds only in-frame clones and misses some; the assay was immunoSEQ multiplex PCR. The sample has about 50,000 clones, just over 90% seen once. Sequencing was done on a sample of PBMCs. These receptors all stem from a man between 35 and 55 years old with rheumatoid arthritis. Each CDR3 is given with its conserved first and last residue. A D gene is named only where the DNA matches it firmly.

V: TRBV7-9
D: -
J: TRBJ2-1
CDR3: CASAVYNEQFF
DNA: TGTGCCAGCGCGGTTTACAATGAGCAGTTCTTC

V: TRBV18
D: TRBD1
J: TRBJ1-4
CDR3: CASSPRTGKNEKLFF
DNA: TGTGCCAGCTCACCGCGGACAGGGAAAAATGAAAAACTGTTTTTT

V: TRBV5-1
D: -
J: TRBJ2-5
CDR3: CASSFQETQYF
DNA: TGCGCCAGCAGCTTCCAAGAGACCCAGTACTTC

V: TRBV11-2
D: TRBD2
J: TRBJ2-2
CDR3: CASSPGSGMGTGELFF
DNA: TGTGCCAGCAGCCCGGGAAGCGGGATGGGCACCGGGGAGCTGTTTTTT

V: TRBV7-9
D: TRBD1
J: TRBJ1-2
CDR3: CVANSGTGGDYGYTF
DNA: TGTGTCGCGAACTCCGGGACAGGGGGCGACTATGGCTACACCTTC

V: TRBV7-8
D: TRBD1
J: TRBJ1-5
CDR3: CASSTYRGQGFKLANQPQHF
DNA: TGTGCCAGCAGCACGTACCGGGGACAGGGGTTTAAGCTGGCGAATCAGCCCCAGCATTTT

V: TRBV19
D: -
J: TRBJ1-5
CDR3: CASSWAGSNQPQHF
DNA: TGTGCCAGTAGTTGGGCTGGCAGCAATCAGCCCCAGCATTTT

V: TRBV27
D: -
J: TRBJ2-3
CDR3: CASSPVFLTDTQYF
DNA: TGTGCCAGCAGTCCAGTCTTTCTCACAGATACGCAGTATTTT

V: TRBV19
D: -
J: TRBJ1-2
CDR3: CASSFLSTVSSFGYTF
DNA: TGTGCCAGTAGTTTCCTGTCGACGGTATCTTCCTTTGGCTACACCTTC

V: TRBV10-3
D: -
J: TRBJ2-7
CDR3: CAISEGLSGTTFSYEQYF
DNA: TGTGCCATCAGTGAGGGCCTCTCCGGGACAACCTTTTCCTACGAGCAGTACTTC

V: TRBV9
D: TRBD1
J: TRBJ2-7
CDR3: CASSASPGQANYEQYF
DNA: TGTGCCAGCAGCGCGAGCCCGGGACAGGCGAACTACGAGCAGTACTTC

V: TRBV28
D: -
J: TRBJ1-5
CDR3: CASSYQPQHF
DNA: TGTGCCAGCAGTTATCAGCCCCAGCATTTT

V: TRBV11-1
D: TRBD2
J: TRBJ2-3
CDR3: CASSPEVAGAGDTQYF
DNA: TGTGCCAGCAGCCCCGAAGTTGCGGGAGCCGGAGATACGCAGTATTTT

V: TRBV25-1
D: -
J: TRBJ2-3
CDR3: CASSEWGAGASTDTQYF
DNA: TGTGCCAGCAGTGAATGGGGAGCTGGGGCTAGCACAGATACGCAGTATTTT